The clone carrying this T cell receptor beta chain was seen a few times. What it binds is unknown. TCRdb keeps only in-frame clones here, not all; method: immunoSEQ multiplex PCR. This table holds hundreds of thousands of clones, roughly 84% found once. V dropped 5 bases and J dropped 5; count of bases not matched to a gene: 9. The CDR3 has 15 residues. The germline CDR1 and CDR2 sequences are ENHRY and SYGVKD. This record belongs to a study of cytomegalovirus exposure and HLA in healthy donors. Study results and caveats: Rarity held for most TCR sequences, but there were some public TCRs that occurred in many donors. Listed as cytomegalovirus-associated were roughly 180 TCR beta chains.

The donors were part of the validation cohort of 95 to 150 subjects. That cohort was separate from the first cohort, which comprised 500 to 850 subjects. Source material: PBMCs. The source is a woman aged 18-29 years in good health and CMV-seropositive. The chain recombines TRBV10-3 with TRBJ2-7; 10 bases map to TRBD2. The CDR3 nucleotides are TGTGCCATCAGTCGTACTAGCGGGAACGCCCACGAGCAGTACTTC. This gives the protein CAISRTSGNAHEQYF.